This passage covers 31 T cell receptor beta chains from one sample sequenced in a study of OX40 agonist ivuxolimab in advanced cancers. Only in-frame clones appear in the TCRdb table, and some are missing; sequencing was by immunoSEQ multiplex PCR. The sample lists some 15,000 clones, roughly 75% occurring once. The sample was CD4+ or CD8+ T cells sorted from blood, taken in a trial of the OX40 agonist ivuxolimab. Receptors were obtained from an adult with an advanced solid tumor such as melanoma, head and neck, liver or kidney cancer.

This clone has only one observation. This chain joins TRBV6-1 and TRBJ2-1, with TRBD2 matching over 8 bases. The germline CDR1 and CDR2 sequences are MNHNS and SASEGT. There are 16 residues in the CDR3. The junction had 11 bases not matched to a gene; V was cut back by 4 bases and J by 6 bases. The CDR3: CASSGIAGSFGNEQFF. The CDR3 region has the DNA TGTGCCAGCAGTGGAATAGCGGGGAGTTTCGGCAATGAGCAGTTCTTC.

This clone has a single count. This may be a read error: a much more frequent sequence differs by one nucleotide. V is TRBV5-4 and J is TRBJ1-1; D is uncertain. CDR3 length equals 15 residues. The V and J ends lost 4 bases and 1 base respectively, with 14 bases between them. Germline loops: CDR1 SGHNT, CDR2 YYREEE (reference sequence). In DNA form, the CDR3 reads TGTGCCAGCAGCCAAGAGCTGGGAACGAACACTGAAGCTTTCTTT. Amino acids: CASSQELGTNTEAFF.

This clone is labeled medium-sized (0.01 to 0.1%). The V and J genes are TRBV4-1 and TRBJ2-1; D is possibly TRBD2 (5 bases). Trimming took 4 bases from V and 10 from J, leaving 14 bases between them. Germline-derived CDR1 and CDR2 are MGHRA and YSYEKL. The CDR3 is 13 amino acids. CDR3: CASSLLGPGEQFF. The DNA of the CDR3 is TGCGCCAGCAGCCTCTTGGGCCCGGGGGAGCAGTTCTTC.

The J gene is TRBJ1-6, the V gene TRBV5-4, with a possible D match to TRBD1 (6 bases). The germline V and J ends were trimmed by 2 bases and 10 bases, with 13 bases remaining between them. Germline CDR1 and CDR2: SGHNT and YYREEE (reference sequence). This CDR3 region has 14 residues. CDR3 sequence: CASSFFGGHSPLHF. The CDR3 nucleotides read TGTGCCAGCAGCTTTTTCGGGGGGCACTCACCCCTCCACTTT.

The V call is TRBV27, the J call TRBJ2-3; possible D gene TRBD2, 6 bases. The germline CDR1 and CDR2 sequences are MNHEY and SMNVEV (reference sequence). Trimming cost V 1 base and J 0 bases, with 8 bases left between them. The CDR3 extends over 15 amino acids. In DNA, the CDR3 is TGTGCCAGCAGTTTATTTGGGGGGAGCACAGATACGCAGTATTTT. Translating gives CASSLFGGSTDTQYF.

CDR3 DNA sequence: TGTGCCAGCAGTTACTCGGGGGTTCACTATGGCTACACCTTC. Translated: CASSYSGVHYGYTF. The chain has TRBV6-5 and TRBJ1-2; D perhaps matches TRBD1 (5 bases). This CDR3 has 14 amino acids. Trimming stripped 0 bases from V and 3 bases from J, with 8 bases between. The germline V gene has CDR1 MNHEY and CDR2 SVGAGI.

This clone occurred once. The V and J genes are TRBV29-1 and TRBJ2-7; TRBD2 is a possible D gene (6 bases). V lost 2 bases, J lost 2 bases, and 13 bases lay in between. Germline V gene sequence: CDR1 SQVTM, CDR2 ANQGSEA. The CDR3 is 14 amino acids. The DNA for the CDR3 is TGCAGCGTTGAAAAGGTCGGAGGGACCTACGAGCAGTACTTC. This gives the protein CSVEKVGGTYEQYF.

This rearrangement joins TRBV6-1 to TRBJ1-1, with TRBD1 as a possible D gene (5 bases). CDR3 length equals 13 residues. V lost 1 base to trimming and J lost 6 bases, with 9 bases between them. Germline CDR1 reads MNHNS; CDR2 reads SASEGT. The CDR3 sequence: CASSEEGHAEAFF. CDR3 nucleotides: TGTGCCAGCAGTGAAGAGGGGCACGCTGAAGCTTTCTTT.

The genes are TRBV19 and TRBJ2-1; 7 positions agree with TRBD2. With V trimmed by 4 bases and J by 6 bases, 6 bases remained unmatched. The CDR3 contains 14 residues. CDR1 is LNHDA, CDR2 SQIVND, per germline (reference sequence). The CDR3 DNA sequence: TGTGCCAGTAGTAGGCGGGAGCATCTCAATGAGCAGTTCTTC. Translation gives CASSRREHLNEQFF.

The chain has TRBV27 and TRBJ1-1; TRBD1 matches at 7 bases. This CDR3 has 16 residues. Germline CDR1 is MNHEY and CDR2 is SMNVEV (reference sequence). The V segment lost 8 bases and the J segment 1 base; nucleotides outside the gene matches: 13. CDR3 in amino acids: CASEPTGVGGNTEAFF. CDR3 bases: TGTGCCAGCGAACCTACAGGGGTTGGGGGGAACACTGAAGCTTTCTTT.

The sample holds a few counts of this clone. The CDR3 nucleotides are TGCGCCAGCAGCCAAGACCCGGCAGGGGGAAACTCTGGGGCCAACGTCCTGACTTTC. This translates into CASSQDPAGGNSGANVLTF. The chain uses TRBV4-3 and TRBJ2-6; 7 bases agree with TRBD1. Germline V CDR1 and CDR2: LGHNA, YSLEER. This CDR3 has 19 amino acids. The ends lost 0 bases at V and 0 bases at J; junction bases unmatched: 8.

This chain connects TRBV5-6 to TRBJ2-7; 10 nucleotides agree with TRBD2. V lost 6 bases and J lost 3; bases outside the gene matches: 6. This CDR3 is 14 amino acids long. The germline V gene has CDR1 SGHDT and CDR2 YYEEEE. CDR3 in DNA: TGTGCCAGCACATCTAGCGGGAGTATCTACGAGCAGTACTTC. This codes for CASTSSGSIYEQYF.

The V call is TRBV18, the J call TRBJ2-7, with D hard to call. Germline lookup yields CDR1 KGHSH and CDR2 LQKENI. The CDR3 spans 14 residues. V shed 2 bases and J shed 4 bases, with 12 bases lying between them. As DNA, the CDR3 is TGTGCCAGCTCACCAGAAACAGAAGAATACGAGCAGTACTTC. It is translated as CASSPETEEYEQYF.

The chain recombines TRBV10-3 with TRBJ1-5, with a possible D match to TRBD1 (5 bases). The V end lost 2 bases, the J end lost 2 bases, and 10 bases lay between the germline ends. The CDR3 is made up of 15 amino acids. The germline CDR1 and CDR2 sequences are ENHRY and SYGVKD. The CDR3 here is CAISEAGVGNQPQHF. The CDR3 region has the DNA TGTGCCATCAGTGAGGCGGGGGTAGGCAATCAGCCCCAGCATTTT.

The CDR3 sequence is CASSYSVAGNYEQYF. DNA for the CDR3: TGTGCCAGCAGTTACTCTGTAGCGGGGAACTACGAGCAGTACTTC. The V call is TRBV6-5, the J call TRBJ2-7; 8 nucleotides line up with TRBD2. This CDR3 has 15 amino acids. Germline CDR1 is MNHEY and CDR2 is SVGAGI. V dropped 0 bases and J dropped 3; count of bases not matched to a gene: 4.

The table lists this clone with a few counts. The chain uses TRBV19 and TRBJ2-7; TRBD1 matches at 9 bases. Germline CDR1 reads LNHDA; CDR2 reads SQIVND (reference sequence). V shed 8 bases, J shed 2 bases, and the junction held 4 bases outside the gene matches. The CDR3 totals 13 residues. This chain's CDR3 is CASWDRVTYEQYF. The DNA of the CDR3 is TGTGCCAGTTGGGACAGGGTCACCTACGAGCAGTACTTC. Combining the CDR3 with reference TRBV19 and TRBJ2-7 gives the whole variable domain DGGITQSPKYLFRKEGQNVTLSCEQNLNHDAMYWYRQDPGQGLRLIYYSQIVNDFQKGDIAEGYSVSREKKESFPLTVTSAQKNPTAFYLCASWDRVTYEQYFGPGTRLTVT.

The chain links TRBV11-2 to TRBJ2-7; no clear D. Germline CDR1 SGHAT, CDR2 FQNNGV. This CDR3 is 14 amino acids long. Trimming left V 4 bases short and J 4 bases short, with 14 bases between. CDR3 nucleotides: TGTGCCAGCAGCTCCGGTGGGCCTTCTTACGAGCAGTACTTC. Translated: CASSSGGPSYEQYF.

The CDR3 spells CASSPSGTSGLNEQFF. The CDR3 DNA sequence: TGCGCCAGCAGCCCCTCCGGGACTAGCGGACTCAATGAGCAGTTCTTC. The rearrangement uses TRBV5-1 and TRBJ2-1, with 11 nucleotides matching TRBD2. The CDR3 consists of 16 residues. Germline V lookup: CDR1 SGHRS, CDR2 YFSETQ. V trimming: 4 bases; J trimming: 6 bases; junction bases outside the gene matches: 9.

This clone qualifies as large. The chain combines TRBV7-9 with TRBJ2-7; 8 bases align to TRBD1. The CDR3 covers 14 residues. Germline-derived CDR1 and CDR2 are SEHNR and FQNEAQ (reference sequence). Trimming took 5 bases from V and 6 from J; bases not matched to a gene: 9. The CDR3 is CASSTPQGVSEQYF. DNA for the CDR3: TGTGCCAGCAGCACGCCACAGGGGGTATCCGAGCAGTACTTC.

The V gene is TRBV19, the J gene TRBJ2-7, with D unresolved. Germline CDR1 reads LNHDA; CDR2 reads SQIVND (reference sequence). The CDR3 runs 14 residues. V was pared by 3 bases and J by 4 bases, with 13 bases between. The chain's CDR3 is CASSMSLGAYEQYF. DNA of the CDR3: TGTGCCAGTAGTATGTCGCTAGGCGCGTACGAGCAGTACTTC.

This clone was detected a few times. This chain links TRBV14 with TRBJ1-4, with D maybe TRBD1 (5 bases). The CDR3 totals 13 residues. Germline V lookup: CDR1 SGHDN, CDR2 FVKESK. Trimming pared 1 base from V and 12 bases from J, leaving 12 bases between. The CDR3 loop is CASSQAAGLELFF. CDR3 DNA: TGTGCCAGCAGCCAAGCGGCAGGGCTAGAACTGTTTTTT.

The rearrangement joins TRBV9 to TRBJ2-7; 9 bases agree with TRBD1. Germline V lookup: CDR1 SGDLS, CDR2 YYNGEE. The length of the CDR3 is 15 residues. V lost 2 bases, J lost 6 bases, and 9 bases stayed unmatched. Here the CDR3 DNA reads TGTGCCAGCAGCGTCTCCGGGACAGGGACTCGCGAGCAGTACTTC. Encoded protein: CASSVSGTGTREQYF.

Judged by abundance, this clone is medium-sized. This sequence joins TRBV19 and TRBJ2-7; D remains ambiguous. V was pared by 8 bases and J by 4 bases, with 9 bases between. This CDR3 comprises 11 residues. Germline CDR1 is LNHDA and CDR2 is SQIVND (reference sequence). The CDR3 protein is CASGNGYEQYF. Here the CDR3 DNA reads TGTGCCAGTGGGAATGGTTACGAGCAGTACTTC.

V gene TRBV29-1 combines with J gene TRBJ2-1, with D maybe TRBD2 (6 bases). CDR1 and CDR2 from the germline V gene are SQVTM and ANQGSEA. The CDR3 contains 15 residues. V lost 3 bases, J lost 5 bases, and 17 bases lay in between. DNA for the CDR3: TGCAGCGTTGAGGCACCGTACCCGGGGGACAATGAGCAGTTCTTC. Translating it yields CSVEAPYPGDNEQFF.

This sequence joins TRBV27 and TRBJ1-2, with D uncertain. Trimming stripped 10 bases from V and 1 base from J, with 10 bases between. Germline CDR1 MNHEY, CDR2 SMNVEV (reference sequence). The CDR3 has 12 amino acids. The CDR3 coding sequence is TGTGCCACCGCTGACTTTAACTATGGCTACACCTTC. It encodes CATADFNYGYTF.

This chain uses TRBV7-9 with TRBJ2-1; D may be TRBD2 (6 bases). Trimming removed 6 bases at V and 5 bases at J, with 11 bases between. Per germline, CDR1 SEHNR and CDR2 FQNEAQ (reference sequence). The CDR3 has 13 amino acids. The CDR3 sequence: CASRPDYHNEQFF. The CDR3 bases are TGTGCCAGCAGGCCGGACTACCACAATGAGCAGTTCTTC. The whole variable domain, remainder taken from reference TRBV7-9 and TRBJ2-1, is DTGVSQNPRHKITKRGQNVTFRCDPISEHNRLYWYRQTLGQGPEFLTYFQNEAQLEKSRLLSDRFSAERPKGSFSTLEIQRTEQGDSAMYLCASRPDYHNEQFFGPGTRLTVL.

The gene calls are TRBV4-3 and TRBJ1-2; possible D gene TRBD1, 6 bases. There are 14 residues in the CDR3. V shed 1 base and J shed 4 bases, with 10 bases lying between them. Germline V gene data show CDR1 as LGHNA and CDR2 as YSLEER. The CDR3, as DNA: TGCGCCAGCAGCCAAGGACAGGAGCGCTATGGCTACACCTTC. Protein product: CASSQGQERYGYTF.

J is TRBJ2-1 and V is TRBV19; 8 bases match TRBD2. After removal of 9 bases from V and 5 bases from J, the junction contained 15 bases not matched to a gene. This CDR3 spans 16 amino acids. Germline loops: CDR1 LNHDA, CDR2 SQIVND (reference sequence). The CDR3 region is CASQWIAGRSNNEQFF. The CDR3 region has the DNA TGTGCCAGCCAGTGGATAGCGGGAAGATCGAACAATGAGCAGTTCTTC.

This clone appeared once. The chain has TRBV11-2 and TRBJ2-7; TRBD1 might be the D (5 bases). The CDR3 spans 12 residues. V lost 6 bases and J 4 bases, leaving 10 bases between the germline ends. Germline V gene sequence: CDR1 SGHAT, CDR2 FQNNGV. CDR3 in DNA: TGTGCCAGCAGTCCTCCAGGGTACGAGCAGTACTTC. Amino acid sequence: CASSPPGYEQYF.

The J gene is TRBJ1-5, the V gene TRBV27; no firm D call. The V end lost 3 bases, the J end lost 2 bases, and 14 bases lay between the germline ends. Germline V CDR1 and CDR2: MNHEY, SMNVEV (reference sequence). CDR3 length: 16 residues. For the CDR3, the DNA is TGTGCCAGCAGTTTCAGTTCTCCGCCGGGCAATCAGCCCCAGCATTTT. Its protein is CASSFSSPPGNQPQHF.

The V call is TRBV2, the J call TRBJ1-2; 7 bases are shared with TRBD1. The CDR3 runs 13 residues. The J segment lost 8 bases and the V segment lost 9 bases, leaving 12 bases of the junction unmatched. Germline V lookup: CDR1 SNHLY, CDR2 FYNNEI. CDR3 region: CARFPDRVGGYTF. CDR3 in DNA: TGTGCCAGATTCCCTGACAGGGTAGGAGGCTACACCTTC.